The present T cell receptor (beta chain) was sequenced within a study of T cell changes during pregnancy in multiple sclerosis. Libraries were prepared by immunoSEQ multiplex PCR; TCRdb keeps only in-frame clonotypes and omits some of them. The sample shows about 83,000 clones, nearly 95% of them seen only once. With 6 bases removed from V and 4 bases from J, the gap between germline ends came to 16 bases. Germline V gives CDR1 LNHDA, CDR2 SQIVND (reference sequence). This CDR3 has 14 amino acids. The source is a female donor with multiple sclerosis, enrolled in a pregnancy study. The rearrangement joins TRBV19 to TRBJ2-7; D is ambiguous. This sample comprised peripheral blood, obtained in the second trimester of pregnancy. This chain's CDR3 is CASSPGQTGYEQYF. In DNA form, the CDR3 reads TGTGCCAGTAGCCCGGGTCAGACCGGGTACGAGCAGTACTTC.